The 28 T cell receptor beta chains below all came from one sample that was sequenced in a study of cytomegalovirus exposure and HLA in healthy donors. Libraries were prepared by immunoSEQ multiplex PCR; TCRdb keeps only in-frame clonotypes and omits some of them. This table holds hundreds of thousands of clones, roughly nine tenths found once. The sequenced sample was PBMCs. Receptors originate from a man between 18 and 35 years old in good health and CMV-seropositive.

This chain connects TRBV13 to TRBJ2-1; 8 bases map to TRBD2. Germline trimming cut 4 bases from V and 7 bases from J; bases unmatched to any gene: 9. The CDR3 has 15 residues. CDR1 and CDR2 (germline): PRHDT, FYEKMQ (reference sequence). The CDR3 nucleotides read TGTGCCAGCAGCTCCACAAGACTAGCGATAAATGAGCAGTTCTTC. This translates into CASSSTRLAINEQFF.

The chain carries TRBV10-2 and TRBJ2-1; D is unresolved. Germline-derived CDR1 and CDR2 are WSHSY and SAAADI. The CDR3 is 14 amino acids. Trimming stripped 0 bases from V and 10 bases from J, with 13 bases between. Here the CDR3 reads CASSESTPLMEQFF. For the CDR3, the DNA is TGCGCCAGCAGTGAGTCGACTCCCCTCATGGAGCAGTTCTTC.

This clone was seen more than once but under ten times. V gene TRBV27 combines with J gene TRBJ1-1, with D uncertain. V was shortened by 0 bases and J by 8 bases, with 22 bases between the two germline ends. Germline CDR1 is MNHEY and CDR2 is SMNVEV (reference sequence). The CDR3 runs to 17 residues. Here the CDR3 reads CASSLSPDTTTREEAFF. In DNA, the CDR3 is TGTGCCAGCAGTTTATCGCCTGACACCACCACCCGGGAAGAAGCTTTCTTT.

The chain uses TRBV4-2 and TRBJ1-5, with D uncertain. V lost 0 bases and J lost 4, with 19 bases in between. This CDR3 contains 18 residues. Germline CDR1 reads LGHNA; CDR2 reads YNFKEQ. CDR3 coding DNA: TGTGCCAGCAGCCAAGACATCCCTAGGGTAGGGAAAAATCAGCCCCAGCATTTT. It specifies CASSQDIPRVGKNQPQHF.

The chain has TRBV10-3 and TRBJ2-7; D not certain. Trimming stripped 0 bases from V and 5 bases from J, with 8 bases between. The CDR3 has 13 residues. CDR1 and CDR2 from the germline V gene are ENHRY and SYGVKD. CDR3 residues: CAISESGYDEQYF. For the CDR3, the DNA is TGTGCCATCAGTGAGTCGGGCTATGACGAGCAGTACTTC.

V and J are TRBV27 and TRBJ2-1; D unclear. This CDR3 is 11 amino acids long. Per germline, CDR1 MNHEY and CDR2 SMNVEV (reference sequence). V was cut by 7 bases and J by 3 bases, with 4 bases left in between. This chain's CDR3 is CASNYYNEQFF. CDR3 sequence (DNA): TGTGCCAGCAACTACTACAATGAGCAGTTCTTC.

This clone was seen only once. CDR3 sequence: CASSYDRRELNYGYTF. In DNA, the CDR3 is TGTGCCAGCAGTTACGACCGACGGGAGTTAAACTATGGCTACACCTTC. V gene TRBV6-5 combines with J gene TRBJ1-2, with unresolved D. The CDR3 length is 16 residues. CDR1 is MNHEY and CDR2 is SVGAGI in the germline V gene. Trimming took off 2 bases at V and 2 bases at J, with 15 bases between the two ends.

The chain links TRBV5-6 to TRBJ1-5; 7 nucleotides line up with TRBD1. V was pared by 7 bases and J by 0 bases, with 7 bases of the junction left unmatched. Per the germline V gene, CDR1 is SGHDT and CDR2 is YYEEEE. There are 15 residues in the CDR3. DNA for the CDR3: TGTGCCAGCTCTGCGAGACAGGGTAGCAATCAGCCCCAGCATTTT. Translating gives CASSARQGSNQPQHF.

V is TRBV27 and J is TRBJ1-2; a possible D gene is TRBD1 (5 bases). Germline V gene lookup returns CDR1 MNHEY and CDR2 SMNVEV (reference sequence). The CDR3 is 13 residues long. V lost 5 bases to trimming and J lost 3 bases, with 10 bases between them. The CDR3 loop is CASSRGGDYGYTF. The CDR3 coding sequence is TGTGCCAGCAGTCGGGGGGGTGACTATGGCTACACCTTC.

The V and J genes are TRBV4-2 and TRBJ2-7; 10 bases map to TRBD2. J gave up 0 bases and V 0 bases, and 2 bases lay outside the gene matches. This CDR3 is 16 amino acids long. Germline CDR1 reads LGHNA; CDR2 reads YNFKEQ. This chain's CDR3 is CASSQELAGPSYEQYF. CDR3 sequence (DNA): TGTGCCAGCAGCCAAGAACTAGCGGGGCCCTCCTACGAGCAGTACTTC.

This clone came up once. The J gene is TRBJ2-3, the V gene TRBV29-1; D ambiguous. There are 12 residues in the CDR3. Between the trimmed V and J ends, which lost 7 bases and 0 bases, there was a span of 8 bases. Germline V lookup: CDR1 SQVTM, CDR2 ANQGSEA. The CDR3, as DNA: TGCAGCGCCTCGATGAGCACAGATACGCAGTATTTT. It encodes CSASMSTDTQYF.

V gene TRBV7-8 combines with J gene TRBJ2-5; 10 bases are shared with TRBD2. CDR1 and CDR2 (germline): SGHVS, FQNEAQ. The V and J ends lost 5 bases and 5 bases, in that order; junction bases with no gene match: 11. The CDR3 consists of 16 residues. The CDR3 DNA is TGTGCCAGCAGCCGAATCCTAGCGGGAGCTGTGGAGACCCAGTACTTC. Protein sequence: CASSRILAGAVETQYF.

The chain has TRBV5-1 and TRBJ2-3, with D perhaps matching TRBD2 (5 bases). Germline V gene data show CDR1 as SGHRS and CDR2 as YFSETQ. V lost 4 bases to trimming and J lost 2 bases, with 11 bases between them. The CDR3 is 14 residues long. CDR3 sequence: CASSRADITDTQYF. The CDR3 nucleotides read TGCGCCAGCAGCCGAGCGGATATCACAGATACGCAGTATTTT.

The chain has TRBV5-1 and TRBJ2-1; D is possibly TRBD1 (6 bases). CDR3 length equals 14 residues. V shed 4 bases and J shed 5 bases, with 13 bases lying between them. Germline V gives CDR1 SGHRS, CDR2 YFSETQ. The CDR3 protein is CASSKGTPNNEQFF. The CDR3 DNA reads as TGCGCCAGCAGCAAAGGGACACCTAACAATGAGCAGTTCTTC.

The V gene is TRBV25-1, the J gene TRBJ2-7; maybe TRBD1 (7 bases). Germline-derived CDR1 and CDR2 are MGHDK and SYGVNS. The CDR3 is made up of 17 amino acids. Between the trimmed V and J ends, which lost 5 bases and 7 bases, there was a span of 27 bases. The CDR3 is CASSPHQGGQRAGEQYF. In nucleotides, the CDR3 is TGTGCCAGCAGTCCACACCAAGGGGGACAGCGGGCGGGTGAGCAGTACTTC.

This chain links TRBV4-3 with TRBJ2-2; TRBD2 might be the D (6 bases). The V gene's germline CDR1 is LGHNA and CDR2 YSLEER. Deletions cut 1 base from V and 3 bases from J, with 15 bases between. The CDR3 consists of 17 residues. The CDR3 region has the DNA TGCGCCAGCAGCCAAGGTTTGGGCGGGACGTACACCGGGGAGCTGTTTTTT. Amino acid sequence: CASSQGLGGTYTGELFF.

The chain employs TRBV6-1 and TRBJ1-4; no clear D gene. Germline V lookup: CDR1 MNHNS, CDR2 SASEGT. CDR3 length equals 16 residues. V dropped 2 bases and J dropped 0 bases, with 10 bases sitting between them. The CDR3 spells CASSEMGISTNEKLFF. CDR3 coding DNA: TGTGCCAGCAGTGAAATGGGCATATCAACTAATGAAAAACTGTTTTTT.

The rearrangement uses TRBV7-2 and TRBJ2-4; D remains unclear. In germline, CDR1 is SGHTA, CDR2 FQGNSA. CDR3 size: 12 residues. Trimming pared 5 bases from V and 8 bases from J, leaving 10 bases between. Written as DNA, the CDR3 is TGTGCCAGCAGCCCCGTCAAGGACATTCAGTACTTC. It is translated as CASSPVKDIQYF.

The chain employs TRBV4-2 and TRBJ2-7; D is uncertain. V lost 5 bases, J lost 3 bases, and 11 bases lay in between. Germline CDR1 reads LGHNA; CDR2 reads YNFKEQ. The CDR3 runs to 13 residues. CDR3 coding DNA: TGTGCCAGCAGCGAAAATCGGCACTACGAGCAGTACTTC. It encodes CASSENRHYEQYF.

The rearrangement joins TRBV28 to TRBJ2-7; 8 bases map to TRBD2. The trim removed 10 bases at V and 2 bases at J, leaving 10 bases unmatched. CDR3 size: 14 residues. The V gene's germline CDR1 is MDHEN and CDR2 SYDVKM. CDR3 region: CATNLSGETYEQYF. CDR3 DNA: TGTGCCACCAACCTTAGCGGGGAGACCTACGAGCAGTACTTC.

The V gene is TRBV27, the J gene TRBJ2-1, with 7 bases lining up with TRBD2. This CDR3 is built from 16 residues. The ends lost 4 bases at V and 1 base at J; junction bases unmatched: 7. Germline V gives CDR1 MNHEY, CDR2 SMNVEV (reference sequence). Here the CDR3 reads CASSSLGEGSYNEQFF. For the CDR3, the DNA is TGTGCCAGCAGTTCGTTGGGGGAGGGATCCTACAATGAGCAGTTCTTC.

This chain uses TRBV6-5 with TRBJ2-7, with 10 bases identical to TRBD1. The ends lost 4 bases at V and 6 bases at J; junction bases unmatched: 9. CDR1 and CDR2 (germline): MNHEY, SVGAGI. The CDR3 has 15 amino acids. The CDR3 is CASSSRVTGGGEQYF. CDR3 nucleotides: TGTGCCAGCAGTTCCCGAGTGACAGGGGGCGGCGAGCAGTACTTC.

This clone occurred a few times. The V gene is TRBV27, the J gene TRBJ2-7; 9 nucleotides align to TRBD2. The CDR3 consists of 15 residues. Germline assignment: CDR1 MNHEY and CDR2 SMNVEV (reference sequence). Losses at the gene ends were 6 bases for V and 7 bases for J; bases not matched to a gene: 13. The CDR3 here is CASSPGPSGAVEQYF. In DNA, the CDR3 is TGTGCCAGCAGCCCCGGGCCTAGCGGGGCCGTAGAGCAGTACTTC.

The gene calls are TRBV7-2 and TRBJ2-1; TRBD1 aligns across 7 bases. Looked up from germline, CDR1 is SGHTA and CDR2 is FQGNSA. The junction had 5 bases not matched to a gene; V was cut back by 5 bases and J by 1 base. The CDR3 length is 15 residues. CDR3 protein: CASSARQGSYNEQFF. CDR3 bases: TGTGCCAGCAGCGCGAGACAGGGTTCCTACAATGAGCAGTTCTTC.

The chain carries TRBV6-1 and TRBJ2-3; no reliable D call. The V gene's germline CDR1 is MNHNS and CDR2 SASEGT. CDR3 length: 14 amino acids. Trimming left V 6 bases short and J 2 bases short, with 12 bases between. The CDR3 DNA reads as TGTGCCAGCAGCCTCTATCGGAACACAGATACGCAGTATTTT. It encodes CASSLYRNTDTQYF.

The chain employs TRBV13 and TRBJ1-4, with a weak D call TRBD1 (5 bases). This CDR3 spans 14 amino acids. V lost 2 bases, J lost 6 bases, and 10 bases lay in between. CDR1 PRHDT and CDR2 FYEKMQ come from the germline V gene (reference sequence). CDR3 protein: CASSLRGFDEKLFF. CDR3 coding DNA: TGTGCCAGCAGCTTAAGGGGTTTCGATGAAAAACTGTTTTTT.

CDR3 amino acids: CASSPPGRGRMNEQFF. In nucleotides, the CDR3 is TGTGCCAGCTCACCCCCGGGAAGGGGGCGAATGAATGAGCAGTTCTTC. The chain has TRBV18 and TRBJ2-1; 7 bases agree with TRBD1. V gave up 3 bases and J gave up 7 bases; unmatched junction bases: 12. The CDR3 has 16 residues. The germline gives CDR1 KGHSH, CDR2 LQKENI.

The rearrangement uses TRBV28 and TRBJ1-5; D uncertain. Trimming took 1 base from V and 11 from J, leaving 9 bases between them. Germline CDR1 MDHEN, CDR2 SYDVKM. The CDR3 has 12 amino acids. CDR3 protein: CASSLLPRAQHF. In DNA, the CDR3 is TGTGCCAGCAGTTTATTGCCGAGGGCCCAGCATTTT.